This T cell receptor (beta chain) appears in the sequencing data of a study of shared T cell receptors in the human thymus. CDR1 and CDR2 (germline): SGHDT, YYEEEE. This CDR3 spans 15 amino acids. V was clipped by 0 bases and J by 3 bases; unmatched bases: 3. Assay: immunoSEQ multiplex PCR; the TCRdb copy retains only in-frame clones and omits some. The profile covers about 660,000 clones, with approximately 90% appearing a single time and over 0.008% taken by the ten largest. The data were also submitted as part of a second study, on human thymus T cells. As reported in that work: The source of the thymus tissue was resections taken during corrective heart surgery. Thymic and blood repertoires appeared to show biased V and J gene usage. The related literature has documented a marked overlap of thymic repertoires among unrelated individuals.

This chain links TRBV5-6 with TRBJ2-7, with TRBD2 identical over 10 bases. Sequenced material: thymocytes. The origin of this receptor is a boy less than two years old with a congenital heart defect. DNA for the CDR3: TGTGCCAGCAGCTTGGTAGCGGGAGGAATCTACGAGCAGTACTTC. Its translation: CASSLVAGGIYEQYF.